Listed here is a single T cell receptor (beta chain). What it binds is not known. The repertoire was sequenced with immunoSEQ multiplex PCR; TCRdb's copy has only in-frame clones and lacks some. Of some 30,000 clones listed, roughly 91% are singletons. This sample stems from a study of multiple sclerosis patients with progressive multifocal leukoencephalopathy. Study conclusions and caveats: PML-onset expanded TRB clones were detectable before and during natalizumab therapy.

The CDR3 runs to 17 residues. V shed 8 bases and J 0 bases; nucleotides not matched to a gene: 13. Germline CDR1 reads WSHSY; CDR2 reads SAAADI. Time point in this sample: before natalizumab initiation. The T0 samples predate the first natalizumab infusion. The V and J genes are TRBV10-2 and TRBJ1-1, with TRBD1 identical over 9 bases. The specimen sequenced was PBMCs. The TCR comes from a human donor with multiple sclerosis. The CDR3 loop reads CASPRGTGSYMNTEAFF. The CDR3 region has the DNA TGCGCCAGCCCCCGTGGGACAGGGAGTTACATGAACACTGAAGCTTTCTTT.